Shown below are 20 T cell receptor beta chains from a single sample sequenced in a study of blood T cell repertoires in COVID-19. The repertoire was sequenced with immunoSEQ multiplex PCR; TCRdb's copy has only in-frame clones and lacks some. Of a few hundred thousand clones in the sample, roughly 84% were seen once. The sample taken for sequencing was peripheral blood. These receptors all come from a woman aged 45-65 years with acute or convalescent COVID-19.

The chain joins TRBV3-1 (or the pseudogene TRBV3-2) to TRBJ1-5; 7 bases are a match to TRBD1. Germline CDR1 LGHDT, CDR2 YNNKEL (reference sequence). CDR3 size: 15 residues. V shed 0 bases and J 4 bases; nucleotides not matched to a gene: 3. In DNA form, the CDR3 reads TGTGCCAGCAGCCAAGATGGACAGGAAAATCAGCCCCAGCATTTT. Its translation: CASSQDGQENQPQHF.

The chain combines TRBV5-1 with TRBJ2-7, with 11 bases fitting TRBD1. Germline lookup yields CDR1 SGHRS and CDR2 YFSETQ. This CDR3 contains 14 residues. The V and J ends lost 6 bases and 1 base, in that order; junction bases with no gene match: 3. CDR3 region: CASTGTGGSYEQYF. The CDR3 bases are TGCGCCAGCACCGGGACAGGGGGGTCCTACGAGCAGTACTTC. Supplemented by reference TRBV5-1 and TRBJ2-7, the full variable domain reads KAGVTQTPRYLIKTRGQQVTLSCSPISGHRSVSWYQQTPGQGLQFLFEYFSETQRNKGNFPGRFSGRQFSNSRSEMNVSTLELGDSALYLCASTGTGGSYEQYFGPGTRLTVT.

The chain links TRBV18 to TRBJ1-1; possibly TRBD1 for D (5 bases). CDR3 length: 13 amino acids. CDR1 is KGHSH and CDR2 is LQKENI in the germline V gene. V was cut by 4 bases and J by 4 bases, with 10 bases left in between. CDR3 nucleotides: TGTGCCAGCTCACGCGGGGGGGTCACTGAAGCTTTCTTT. It is translated as CASSRGGVTEAFF.

This rearrangement joins TRBV6-4 to TRBJ2-1, with D possibly TRBD2 on 5 matching bases. This CDR3 comprises 13 residues. The V gene's germline CDR1 is MRHNA and CDR2 SNTAGT. Trimming pared 4 bases from V and 5 bases from J, leaving 9 bases between. The CDR3 region has the DNA TGTGCCAGCAGTGTCGGGGAGAACAATGAGCAGTTCTTC. Translating it yields CASSVGENNEQFF.

The chain carries TRBV28 and TRBJ1-3; D possibly corresponds to TRBD1 (6 bases). The CDR3 has 13 residues. Germline V gene lookup returns CDR1 MDHEN and CDR2 SYDVKM. The germline V and J ends were trimmed by 6 bases and 4 bases, with 10 bases remaining between them. This chain's CDR3 is CASSPGQGNTIYF. DNA of the CDR3: TGTGCCAGCAGCCCGGGACAAGGAAACACCATATATTTT.

V gene TRBV30 combines with J gene TRBJ2-6; a weak D match, TRBD1 (6 bases). CDR3 length: 12 residues. Trimming left V 5 bases short and J 4 bases short, with 6 bases between. CDR1 is GTSNPN, CDR2 SVGIG, per germline (reference sequence). CDR3 amino acids: CAWDRGANVLTF. The CDR3 DNA reads as TGTGCCTGGGACAGGGGGGCCAACGTCCTGACTTTC. Together with reference TRBV30 and TRBJ2-6, the CDR3 gives the full variable domain: SQTIHQWPATLVQPVGSPLSLECTVEGTSNPNLYWYRQAAGRGLQLLFYSVGIGQISSEVPQNLSASRPQDRQFILSSKKLLLSDSGFYLCAWDRGANVLTFGAGSRLTVL.

This clone has more than one count but fewer than ten. J is TRBJ1-4 and V is TRBV3-1 (or the pseudogene TRBV3-2); D not certain. Germline values: CDR1 LGHDT, CDR2 YNNKEL (reference sequence). The CDR3 has 15 amino acids. The V end lost 1 base, the J end lost 3 bases, and 9 bases lay between the germline ends. The CDR3 DNA follows: TGTGCCAGCAGCCAAGGCCCGGGTTCTAATGAAAAACTGTTTTTT. Translated, it gives CASSQGPGSNEKLFF.

The sample holds a few counts of this clone. The gene calls are TRBV7-9 and TRBJ1-3; D is perhaps TRBD1 (5 bases). Germline-derived CDR1 and CDR2 are SEHNR and FQNEAQ (reference sequence). The CDR3 contains 15 residues. V was pared by 3 bases and J by 1 base, with 10 bases between. For the CDR3, the DNA is TGTGCCAGCAGCTTTTCAGGGAAATCTGGAAACACCATATATTTT. As protein: CASSFSGKSGNTIYF.

The rearrangement links TRBV27 to TRBJ1-2, with D unclear. The V and J ends lost 0 bases and 7 bases respectively, with 12 bases between them. The CDR3 loop spans 14 amino acids. CDR1 MNHEY and CDR2 SMNVEV come from the germline V gene (reference sequence). The CDR3 loop is CASSLSGVPGGYTF. Here the CDR3 DNA reads TGTGCCAGCAGTTTATCCGGGGTCCCTGGTGGCTACACCTTC.

The V call is TRBV4-3, the J call TRBJ1-2; D not certain. The CDR3 runs 16 residues. Trimming removed 4 bases at V and 0 bases at J, with 15 bases between. CDR1 is LGHNA, CDR2 YSLEER, per germline. The CDR3 coding sequence is TGCGCCAGCAGCCCCCAATCGACCGGGACTAACTATGGCTACACCTTC. It is translated as CASSPQSTGTNYGYTF.

The CDR3 here is CASSTGTQETQYF. CDR3 nucleotide sequence: TGTGCCAGTTCGACAGGGACTCAAGAGACCCAGTACTTC. V is TRBV19 and J is TRBJ2-5; D perhaps matches TRBD1 (7 bases). The germline V and J ends were trimmed by 8 bases and 2 bases, with 12 bases remaining between them. The germline V gene encodes CDR1 LNHDA and CDR2 SQIVND (reference sequence). The CDR3 covers 13 residues.

The chain links TRBV28 to TRBJ1-4, with a weak D call TRBD1 (5 bases). Trimming took 5 bases from V and 7 from J, leaving 14 bases between them. The germline CDR1 and CDR2 sequences are MDHEN and SYDVKM. The CDR3 consists of 14 residues. The CDR3 DNA follows: TGTGCCAGCAGTCCCCCTACGGGGGTTGAAAAACTGTTTTTT. Protein product: CASSPPTGVEKLFF.

The chain carries TRBV30 and TRBJ2-1; the match to TRBD1 covers 8 bases. From germline, CDR1 is GTSNPN and CDR2 SVGIG (reference sequence). With 5 bases clipped from V and 7 bases from J, the junction kept 7 bases outside the gene matches. CDR3 length equals 13 residues. CDR3 nucleotide sequence: TGTGCCTGGTCTGGACAGGGAGGAAATGAGCAGTTCTTC. Translating it yields CAWSGQGGNEQFF.

The V and J genes are TRBV6-5 and TRBJ1-6; D call uncertain. Deletions cut 7 bases from V and 9 bases from J, with 16 bases between. The CDR3 is 14 residues long. The V gene's germline CDR1 is MNHEY and CDR2 SVGAGI. The CDR3 DNA is TGTGCCAGCACCGAGGGAGGGTTTACTTCACCCCTCCACTTT. This encodes CASTEGGFTSPLHF.

V gene TRBV19 combines with J gene TRBJ1-6; the match to TRBD1 covers 8 bases. The CDR3 contains 13 residues. In germline, CDR1 is LNHDA, CDR2 SQIVND (reference sequence). The CDR3: CGTGRFYNSPLHF. The CDR3 DNA is TGTGGGACAGGGCGCTTCTATAATTCACCCCTCCACTTT.

The J gene is TRBJ1-2, the V gene TRBV18, with a tentative D call TRBD1 (5 bases). Per the germline V gene, CDR1 is KGHSH and CDR2 is LQKENI. Trimming took 2 bases from V and 6 from J, leaving 10 bases between them. The CDR3 covers 13 residues. The CDR3 is CASSPIAGNGYTF. The CDR3 region has the DNA TGTGCCAGCTCACCAATCGCAGGGAATGGCTACACCTTC. Variable domain in full (rest from reference TRBV18 and TRBJ1-2): NAGVMQNPRHLVRRRGQEARLRCSPMKGHSHVYWYRQLPEEGLKFMVYLQKENIIDESGMPKERFSAEFPKEGPSILRIQQVVRGDSAAYFCASSPIAGNGYTFGSGTRLTVV.

The genes are TRBV7-8 and TRBJ2-2; 7 nucleotides align to TRBD2. The CDR3 sequence is 15 residues long. Germline trimming cut 7 bases from V and 5 bases from J; bases unmatched to any gene: 10. Germline-derived CDR1 and CDR2 are SGHVS and FQNEAQ. CDR3 in DNA: TGTGCCAGCACCACACGGACTAGTCAGACCGGGGAGCTGTTTTTT. This gives the protein CASTTRTSQTGELFF.

V is TRBV10-3 and J is TRBJ2-5; a possible D gene is TRBD2 (6 bases). This CDR3 spans 15 amino acids. V lost 2 bases to trimming and J lost 2 bases, with 12 bases between them. Germline loops: CDR1 ENHRY, CDR2 SYGVKD. CDR3 sequence (DNA): TGTGCCATCAGTGAGGAAGCGGGCCCTCAAGAGACCCAGTACTTC. Its translation is CAISEEAGPQETQYF.

The chain carries TRBV24-1 and TRBJ1-2; 8 bases are shared with TRBD1. CDR3 size: 14 residues. With 6 bases clipped from V and 4 bases from J, the junction kept 6 bases outside the gene matches. The germline V gene has CDR1 KGHDR and CDR2 SFDVKD. In DNA form, the CDR3 reads TGTGCCACCAGTCGGACAGGGACACCCTATGGCTACACCTTC. Translating gives CATSRTGTPYGYTF.

The chain carries TRBV27 and TRBJ2-3, with TRBD2 identical over 14 bases. The germline V gene has CDR1 MNHEY and CDR2 SMNVEV (reference sequence). This CDR3 region has 19 residues. V dropped 2 bases and J dropped 6; count of bases not matched to a gene: 13. The CDR3 spells CASSLSRGLAGDKWDTQYF. The DNA for the CDR3 is TGTGCCAGCAGTTTAAGCAGGGGACTAGCGGGAGACAAGTGGGATACGCAGTATTTT.